The T cell receptor (beta chain) described here comes from a study of shared clonotypes between healthy human individuals. Germline lookup yields CDR1 SGHAT and CDR2 FQNNGV. The trim removed 5 bases at V and 2 bases at J, leaving 3 bases unmatched. The CDR3 has 13 residues. The table came from immunoSEQ multiplex PCR; TCRdb's copy has only in-frame clones and leaves some out. The sample lists around 510,000 clones; 90% to 97% were seen once. From CD4+ cells came CD45RA+ naive and CD45RA-negative memory subsets. Sequencing was carried out using naive CD4+ T cells sorted from blood. Subset denoted: CD45RA+ positively selected. The receptor was isolated from a young woman in good health. The rearrangement links TRBV11-2 to TRBJ2-7; 7 nucleotides line up with TRBD1. This chain's CDR3 is CASSRQGPYEQYF. Here the CDR3 DNA reads TGTGCCAGCAGCCGACAGGGTCCCTACGAGCAGTACTTC.